The 7 T cell receptor beta chains presented below share a single source sample, sequenced in a study of vaccination and CD4 T cells after COVID-19. Treatment in this sample: approximately nine-day PBMC culture with coronavirus spike peptide pools or control peptides (ViraFEST assay). Cultured CD4+ T cells had their DNA profiled by the Oncomine TCR Beta short-read assay. TCRdb reanalysed the PCR reads using MiXCR and keeps one entry per CDR3 protein. The sample yields about 14,000 distinct CDR3 sequences, around 56% seen once. Their target antigens are unknown. The source was cultured CD4+ T cells from blood, collected after SARS-CoV-2 vaccination. Source of these receptors: a human donor with COVID-19.

The chain carries TRBV11-2 and TRBJ1-2; D is uncertain. Trimming removed 1 base at V and 8 bases at J, with 14 bases between. This CDR3 spans 14 amino acids. Per germline, CDR1 SGHAT and CDR2 FQNNGV. The CDR3, as DNA: TGTGCCAGCAGCTTAGGGGCGGAAAGAGGGGGCTACACCTTC. Translation: CASSLGAERGGYTF.

This clonotype occurred a few times. V and J are TRBV7-3 and TRBJ2-3; TRBD2 might be the D (6 bases). The V and J ends lost 4 bases and 4 bases respectively, with 21 bases between them. CDR3 length: 17 amino acids. Per germline, CDR1 SGHTA and CDR2 FQGTGA. The CDR3 DNA reads TGTGCCAGCAGCTCCACCGGGACTCGCTCCCCGTCAGATACGCAGTATTTT. This encodes CASSSTGTRSPSDTQYF.

The sample holds a few counts of this clonotype. V gene TRBV6-5 combines with J gene TRBJ1-1, with D uncertain. V was pared by 4 bases and J by 2 bases, with 11 bases between. The CDR3 length is 14 residues. Germline V gene sequence: CDR1 MNHEY, CDR2 SVGAGI. CDR3 in DNA: TGTGCCAGCAGTTCAACGGAGGGTAACACTGAAGCTTTCTTT. It yields the protein CASSSTEGNTEAFF.

CDR3 sequence: CSATPPTVSTDTQYF. CDR3 DNA: TGCAGTGCCACCCCTCCGACAGTTAGCACAGATACGCAGTATTTT. This chain connects TRBV20-1 to TRBJ2-3; maybe TRBD1 (5 bases). CDR1 is DFQATT and CDR2 is SNEGSKA in the germline V gene (reference sequence). Trimming cost V 6 bases and J 0 bases, with 16 bases left between them. This CDR3 comprises 15 residues.

The chain combines TRBV6-5 with TRBJ1-2, with 7 bases matching TRBD1. The CDR3 sequence is 13 residues long. The germline gives CDR1 MNHEY, CDR2 SVGAGI. With 4 bases clipped from V and 4 bases from J, the junction kept 3 bases outside the gene matches. CDR3 protein: CASSSTGTYGYTF. The CDR3 DNA sequence: TGTGCCAGCAGTTCGACAGGGACCTATGGCTACACCTTC.

The chain is built from TRBV27 and TRBJ2-7, with TRBD1 identical over 10 bases. Germline V gene sequence: CDR1 MNHEY, CDR2 SMNVEV (reference sequence). The CDR3 spans 15 residues. The trim removed 4 bases at V and 0 bases at J, leaving 3 bases unmatched. The CDR3 loop is CASSSWTGGSYEQYF. The CDR3 region has the DNA TGTGCCAGCAGTTCCTGGACAGGGGGCTCCTACGAGCAGTACTTC.

V gene TRBV30 combines with J gene TRBJ2-5; no clear D gene. The ends were cut back, 5 bases at V and 0 bases at J, with 7 bases in the middle. The CDR3 covers 12 residues. Germline CDR1 reads GTSNPN; CDR2 reads SVGIG (reference sequence). CDR3 DNA sequence: TGTGCCTGGGGACCACACCAAGAGACCCAGTACTTC. Translating gives CAWGPHQETQYF.